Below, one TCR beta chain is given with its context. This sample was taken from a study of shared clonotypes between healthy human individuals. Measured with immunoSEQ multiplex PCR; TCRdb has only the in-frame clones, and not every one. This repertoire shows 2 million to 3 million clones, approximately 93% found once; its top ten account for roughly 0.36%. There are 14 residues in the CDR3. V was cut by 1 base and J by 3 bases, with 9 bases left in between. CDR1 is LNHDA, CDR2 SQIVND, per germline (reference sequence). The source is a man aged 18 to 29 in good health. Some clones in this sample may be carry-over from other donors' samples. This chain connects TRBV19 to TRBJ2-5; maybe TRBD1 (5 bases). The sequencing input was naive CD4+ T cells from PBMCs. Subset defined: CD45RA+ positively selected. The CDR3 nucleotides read TGTGCCAGTAGTATAGTCCCAGGGAAAGAGACCCAGTACTTC. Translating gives CASSIVPGKETQYF.